A single sample is the source of the 10 T cell receptor beta chains below, sequenced in a study of human T cells and chemical hapten exposure. Time point given: patch test 3, about 24 weeks after DPC sensitization. This sample's treatment: therapeutic diphenylcyclopropenone sensitization with weekly scalp DPC. MiXCR was run by TCRdb on the RACE reads, yielding one entry per CDR3 protein. Among about 170,000 distinct CDR3 sequences listed, about 30% were seen once. This sample comprised whole blood, obtained in connection with sensitization to the hapten diphenylcyclopropenone (DPC). These receptors all stem from a woman aged 18-30 years with alopecia areata. Some clones in this sample may be carry-over from other donors' samples.

This clonotype was counted a few times. CDR3 DNA sequence: TGTGCCACCTCTTTCAAGGTTTCTAGCACAGATACGCAGTATTTT. Translation: CATSFKVSSTDTQYF. This rearrangement joins TRBV6-1 to TRBJ2-3; D call uncertain. Germline-derived CDR1 and CDR2 are MNHNS and SASEGT. The CDR3 has 15 amino acids. Trimming took 10 bases from V and 0 from J, leaving 17 bases between them.

Many counts were recorded for this clonotype. The chain has TRBV23-1 and TRBJ1-5; D ambiguous. TRBV23-1 is sorted into the ORF group, with uncertain function. V lost 8 bases, J lost 0 bases, and 14 bases lay in between. This CDR3 has 15 residues. CDR3: CASDAWEYSNQPQHF. CDR3 sequence (DNA): TGCGCCAGCGACGCATGGGAGTATAGCAATCAGCCCCAGCATTTT.

The gene calls are TRBV18 and TRBJ1-5, with 9 bases that match TRBD1. Germline V gives CDR1 KGHSH, CDR2 LQKENI. CDR3 length: 16 amino acids. Trimming took 3 bases from V and 2 from J; bases not matched to a gene: 5. The CDR3 protein is CASSPGDRVGNQPQHF. The DNA of the CDR3 is TGTGCCAGCTCACCGGGGGACAGGGTAGGCAATCAGCCCCAGCATTTT.

CDR3 in amino acids: CASSLVGDSPLHF. The CDR3 region has the DNA TGTGCCAGCAGTTTAGTAGGGGATTCACCCCTCCACTTT. V usage is TRBV27 and J usage is TRBJ1-6, with a tentative D call TRBD1 (5 bases). The CDR3 is 13 residues long. V gave up 2 bases and J gave up 8 bases, with 7 bases separating them. Germline assignment: CDR1 MNHEY and CDR2 SMNVEV (reference sequence).

This clonotype was observed a few times. This chain links TRBV29-1 with TRBJ2-5; possibly TRBD2 for D (6 bases). This CDR3 has 11 amino acids. Germline V gene lookup returns CDR1 SQVTM and CDR2 ANQGSEA. Trimming took off 4 bases at V and 4 bases at J, with 7 bases between the two ends. This CDR3 reads CSVGGGETQYF. CDR3 DNA sequence: TGCAGCGTTGGGGGAGGAGAGACCCAGTACTTC.

The genes are TRBV6-4 and TRBJ2-2; D remains ambiguous. V was pared by 4 bases and J by 2 bases, with 8 bases between. This CDR3 spans 14 amino acids. Germline CDR1 MRHNA, CDR2 SNTAGT. CDR3 amino acids: CASSVDGNTGELFF. In DNA form, the CDR3 reads TGTGCCAGCAGTGTTGACGGAAACACCGGGGAGCTGTTTTTT.

V is TRBV29-1 and J is TRBJ1-1, with TRBD1 matching over 12 bases. CDR3 length: 15 residues. Germline trimming cut 6 bases from V and 5 bases from J; bases unmatched to any gene: 10. Looked up from germline, CDR1 is SQVTM and CDR2 is ANQGSEA. In DNA, the CDR3 is TGCAGCGTCGGACCGGGGACAGGGGGCGCGACTGAAGCTTTCTTT. It yields the protein CSVGPGTGGATEAFF. The whole variable domain, filled in from reference TRBV29-1 and TRBJ1-1, reads SAVISQKPSRDICQRGTSLTIQCQVDSQVTMMFWYRQQPGQSLTLIATANQGSEATYESGFVIDKFPISRPNLTFSTLTVSNMSPEDSSIYLCSVGPGTGGATEAFFGQGTRLTVV.

A few counts support this clonotype. The CDR3 region has the DNA TGCAGCGTTGGACTAGCGGGTCCGAACACCGGGGAGCTGTTTTTT. Translated: CSVGLAGPNTGELFF. The V gene is TRBV29-1, the J gene TRBJ2-2; 10 bases are a match to TRBD2. The CDR3 length is 15 residues. Germline V gene data show CDR1 as SQVTM and CDR2 as ANQGSEA. V lost 4 bases, J lost 0 bases, and 2 bases stayed unmatched.

This clonotype has a handful of counts. This chain links TRBV2 with TRBJ1-4; 7 bases align to TRBD1. This CDR3 comprises 14 residues. J lost 3 bases, V lost 7 bases, and 5 bases had no gene match. The germline V gene encodes CDR1 SNHLY and CDR2 FYNNEI. In DNA form, the CDR3 reads TGTGCCAGCAAAGGACAGGCGGCTAATGAAAAACTGTTTTTT. Translated, it gives CASKGQAANEKLFF.

CDR3 nucleotide sequence: TGCGCCAGCAGCTTGGACGGCTACGGTGAGCAGTTCTTC. Translated, it gives CASSLDGYGEQFF. The chain recombines TRBV5-1 with TRBJ2-1; D is uncertain. This CDR3 spans 13 amino acids. V gave up 0 bases and J gave up 9 bases, with 10 bases separating them. The germline V gene encodes CDR1 SGHRS and CDR2 YFSETQ.